The 16 T cell receptor beta chains listed next were all sequenced from one sample in a study of shared clonotypes between healthy human individuals. Only CD45RO-negative cells positively selected for CCR7 counted as naive CD8 cells, so terminally differentiated effector memory CD45RA+ cells were excluded. Sequenced by immunoSEQ multiplex PCR; TCRdb stores in-frame clones only, minus some. Altogether over 2,000,000 clones are present, about 94% being singletons, with the ten largest covering roughly 1.7%. The sample consisted of naive CD8+ T cells from PBMCs. These TCRs come from a man younger than 30 in good health. Some clones in this sample may be carry-over from other donors' samples.

This clone was detected only once. The genes are TRBV4-1 and TRBJ2-1; no definite D call. From germline, CDR1 is MGHRA and CDR2 YSYEKL. The CDR3 is made up of 15 amino acids. The V end lost 1 base, the J end lost 6 bases, and 13 bases lay between the germline ends. DNA of the CDR3: TGCGCCAGCAGCCAAGTGACCGCCCGATTCAATGAGCAGTTCTTC. As protein: CASSQVTARFNEQFF.

This clone appeared a single time. The chain recombines TRBV27 with TRBJ2-7, with 7 bases fitting TRBD1. CDR1 and CDR2 (germline): MNHEY, SMNVEV (reference sequence). The CDR3 contains 16 residues. The V gene end was trimmed by 5 bases and the J gene end by 3 bases; junction bases not matched to a gene: 13. CDR3 DNA sequence: TGTGCCAGCAGTACTCGTAATATGGGACAGAACTACGAGCAGTACTTC. Protein sequence: CASSTRNMGQNYEQYF.

The chain recombines TRBV5-1 with TRBJ1-2; 10 bases are shared with TRBD1. After removal of 4 bases from V and 8 bases from J, the junction contained 11 bases not matched to a gene. The CDR3 covers 15 residues. In germline, CDR1 is SGHRS, CDR2 YFSETQ. CDR3 in DNA: TGCGCCAGCAGCACGGCTGACAGGGGGCTAGAAGGCTACACCTTC. Translated: CASSTADRGLEGYTF.

This clone showed up just once. The V call is TRBV11-3, the J call TRBJ2-7; no firm D call. The germline V gene encodes CDR1 SGHNT and CDR2 YENEEA. The CDR3 consists of 12 residues. V lost 4 bases to trimming and J lost 9 bases, with 13 bases between them. CDR3 residues: CASSSDNSLQYF. The CDR3, as DNA: TGTGCCAGCAGCTCGGATAACAGTCTGCAGTACTTC. Full variable domain (missing parts from reference TRBV11-3 and TRBJ2-7): EAGVVQSPRYKIIEKKQPVAFWCNPISGHNTLYWYLQNLGQGPELLIRYENEEAVDDSQLPKDRFSAERLKGVDSTLKIQPAELGDSAVYLCASSSDNSLQYFGPGTRLTVT.

This chain uses TRBV7-3 with TRBJ2-1; possibly TRBD1 or TRBD2 for D (5 bases each). Germline assignment: CDR1 SGHTA and CDR2 FQGTGA. CDR3 length: 15 residues. V dropped 2 bases and J dropped 5 bases, with 13 bases sitting between them. The CDR3 DNA reads as TGTGCCAGCAGCTTAGCCGCCGGGACCAACAATGAGCAGTTCTTC. This codes for CASSLAAGTNNEQFF.

A single count supports this clone. The gene calls are TRBV9 and TRBJ2-3; 7 bases are shared with TRBD1. Germline lookup yields CDR1 SGDLS and CDR2 YYNGEE. The ends lost 3 bases at V and 1 base at J; junction bases unmatched: 8. The CDR3 loop spans 16 amino acids. The CDR3 sequence is CASSAEQGFGTDTQYF. CDR3 DNA sequence: TGTGCCAGCAGCGCCGAACAGGGGTTTGGCACAGATACGCAGTATTTT.

The V gene is TRBV28, the J gene TRBJ1-4; D possibly corresponds to TRBD1 (6 bases). V was trimmed by 5 bases and J by 7 bases, leaving 20 bases between them. This CDR3 contains 16 residues. Germline lookup yields CDR1 MDHEN and CDR2 SYDVKM. CDR3 sequence (DNA): TGTGCCAGCAGTCCTGATCGACAGGAGCCCTCTGAAAAACTGTTTTTT. It is translated as CASSPDRQEPSEKLFF.

This clone was seen once. The rearrangement links TRBV6-5 to TRBJ2-7; D is unresolved. Per the germline V gene, CDR1 is MNHEY and CDR2 is SVGAGI. V was clipped by 7 bases and J by 4 bases, with 14 bases between them. This CDR3 is 13 amino acids long. DNA of the CDR3: TGTGCCAGCACCGAACGGGTTGGGTACGAGCAGTACTTC. Translated: CASTERVGYEQYF.

The V and J genes are TRBV4-2 and TRBJ2-5; D is undetermined. Germline V gives CDR1 LGHNA, CDR2 YNFKEQ. The CDR3 is made up of 14 amino acids. Trimming removed 1 base at V and 0 bases at J, with 6 bases between. CDR3 loop: CASSQARDQETQYF. The CDR3 DNA reads as TGTGCCAGCAGCCAAGCTAGGGACCAAGAGACCCAGTACTTC.

The chain recombines TRBV19 with TRBJ2-7, with 9 bases matching TRBD2. CDR3 length: 14 amino acids. V lost 5 bases and J lost 1; bases outside the gene matches: 3. Germline lookup yields CDR1 LNHDA and CDR2 SQIVND (reference sequence). DNA of the CDR3: TGTGCCAGTAGTCAGAGCGGGAGGTCCTACGAGCAGTACTTC. It encodes CASSQSGRSYEQYF. The full variable domain, rest sourced from reference TRBV19 and TRBJ2-7, is DGGITQSPKYLFRKEGQNVTLSCEQNLNHDAMYWYRQDPGQGLRLIYYSQIVNDFQKGDIAEGYSVSREKKESFPLTVTSAQKNPTAFYLCASSQSGRSYEQYFGPGTRLTVT.

The chain combines TRBV11-3 with TRBJ2-1; the D gene is possibly TRBD1 (6 bases). The germline V and J ends were trimmed by 4 bases and 3 bases, with 13 bases remaining between them. CDR3 length equals 15 residues. Germline V gene lookup returns CDR1 SGHNT and CDR2 YENEEA. The DNA of the CDR3 is TGTGCCAGCAGCTGGGAACAGGGCCGCTACAATGAGCAGTTCTTC. Translation: CASSWEQGRYNEQFF.

The chain is built from TRBV2 and TRBJ2-5; a weak D match, TRBD2 (5 bases). The CDR3 is made up of 14 amino acids. Germline values: CDR1 SNHLY, CDR2 FYNNEI. Trimming took 0 bases from V and 5 from J, leaving 10 bases between them. DNA for the CDR3: TGTGCCAGCAGTGAAGCGGTTAGCGTCGAGACCCAGTACTTC. Its translation is CASSEAVSVETQYF. The variable domain in full, with the rest retrieved from reference TRBV2 and TRBJ2-5, is EPEVTQTPSHQVTQMGQEVILRCVPISNHLYFYWYRQILGQKVEFLVSFYNNEISEKSEIFDDQFSVERPDGSNFTLKIRSTKLEDSAMYFCASSEAVSVETQYFGPGTRLLVL.

Remarks on this clone: Different DNA sequences within this sample yield the same CDR3. This sequence joins TRBV6-5 and TRBJ1-1; 7 positions agree with TRBD1. Germline V CDR1 and CDR2: MNHEY, SVGAGI. CDR3 length: 14 residues. J gave up 1 base and V 2 bases, and 1 base lay outside the gene matches. CDR3 DNA sequence: TGTGCCAGCAGTTACGGACAGGAGAACACTGAAGCTTTCTTT. This gives the protein CASSYGQENTEAFF.

The gene calls are TRBV7-2 and TRBJ2-3, with D tentatively TRBD1 (5 bases). The CDR3 extends over 17 amino acids. Trimming left V 0 bases short and J 5 bases short, with 18 bases between. Germline V gene data show CDR1 as SGHTA and CDR2 as FQGNSA. This CDR3 is CASSLAVWVGQGDTQYF. CDR3 nucleotide sequence: TGTGCCAGCAGCTTAGCGGTTTGGGTCGGGCAGGGAGATACGCAGTATTTT.

As concerns this clone: Other DNA sequences in the sample encode the same CDR3. The J gene is TRBJ2-7, the V gene TRBV10-3, with D tentatively TRBD1 (6 bases). The germline CDR1 and CDR2 sequences are ENHRY and SYGVKD. This CDR3 has 13 residues. V shed 2 bases and J shed 3 bases, with 8 bases lying between them. The CDR3: CAISEGGSYEQYF. For the CDR3, the DNA is TGTGCCATCAGTGAGGGGGGCAGCTACGAGCAGTACTTC.

The sample holds one count of this clone. V and J are TRBV28 and TRBJ2-3, with TRBD2 matching 11 bases. The V segment lost 10 bases and the J segment 4 bases; nucleotides outside the gene matches: 13. Germline CDR1 reads MDHEN; CDR2 reads SYDVKM. The CDR3 consists of 16 residues. For the CDR3, the DNA is TGTGCCACTGATAGCGGGAGGGGGCGTTTTTCAGATACGCAGTATTTT. This sequence encodes CATDSGRGRFSDTQYF.